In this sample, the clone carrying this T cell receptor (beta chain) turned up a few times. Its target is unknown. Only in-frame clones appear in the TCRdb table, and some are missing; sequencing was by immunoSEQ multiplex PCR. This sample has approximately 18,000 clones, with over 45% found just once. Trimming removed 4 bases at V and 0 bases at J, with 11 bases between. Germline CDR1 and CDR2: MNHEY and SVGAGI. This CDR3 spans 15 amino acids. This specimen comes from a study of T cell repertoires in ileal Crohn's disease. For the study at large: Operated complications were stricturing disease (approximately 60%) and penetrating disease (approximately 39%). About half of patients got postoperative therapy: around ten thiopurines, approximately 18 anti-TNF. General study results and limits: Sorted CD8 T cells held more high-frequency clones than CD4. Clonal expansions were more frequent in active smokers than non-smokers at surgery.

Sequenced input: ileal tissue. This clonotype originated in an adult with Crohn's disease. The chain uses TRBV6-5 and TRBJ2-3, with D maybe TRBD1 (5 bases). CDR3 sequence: CASSLDMPSTDTQYF. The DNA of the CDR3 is TGTGCCAGCAGTTTGGACATGCCCAGCACAGATACGCAGTATTTT.